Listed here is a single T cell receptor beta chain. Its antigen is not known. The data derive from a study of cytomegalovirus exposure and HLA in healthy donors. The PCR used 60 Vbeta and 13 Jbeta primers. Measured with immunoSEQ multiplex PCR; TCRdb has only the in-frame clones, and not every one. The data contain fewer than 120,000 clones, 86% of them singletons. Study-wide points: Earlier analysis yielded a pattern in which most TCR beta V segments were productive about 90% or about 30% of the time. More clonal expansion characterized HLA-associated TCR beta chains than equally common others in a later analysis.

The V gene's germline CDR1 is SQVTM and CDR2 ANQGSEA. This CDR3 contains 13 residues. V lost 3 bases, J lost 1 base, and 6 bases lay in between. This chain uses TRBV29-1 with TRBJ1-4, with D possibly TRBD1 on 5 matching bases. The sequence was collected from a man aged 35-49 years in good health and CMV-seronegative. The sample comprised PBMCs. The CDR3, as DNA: TGCAGCGTTGACGGGGGAACTAATGAAAAACTGTTTTTT. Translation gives CSVDGGTNEKLFF.